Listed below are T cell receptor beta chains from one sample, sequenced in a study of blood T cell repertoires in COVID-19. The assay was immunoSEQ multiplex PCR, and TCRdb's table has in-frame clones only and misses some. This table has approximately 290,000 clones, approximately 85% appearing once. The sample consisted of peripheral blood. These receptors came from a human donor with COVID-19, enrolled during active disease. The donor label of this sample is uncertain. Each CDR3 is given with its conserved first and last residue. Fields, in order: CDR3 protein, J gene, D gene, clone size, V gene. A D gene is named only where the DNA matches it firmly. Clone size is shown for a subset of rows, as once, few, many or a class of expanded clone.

CDR3: CASSDRGTNEKLFF; J: TRBJ1-4; D: -; size: -; V: TRBV6-1
CDR3: CSVRDSQETQYF; J: TRBJ2-5; D: -; size: -; V: TRBV29-1
CDR3: CASSQVRGGAGFHEQYF; J: TRBJ2-7; D: -; size: -; V: TRBV14
CDR3: CASSFIGGRGEKLFF; J: TRBJ1-4; D: -; size: -; V: TRBV28
CDR3: CASTPDFFANTGELFF; J: TRBJ2-2; D: -; size: -; V: TRBV9
CDR3: CASSTSPGVNYGYTF; J: TRBJ1-2; D: -; size: -; V: TRBV6-5
CDR3: CASSEYDRSNQPQHF; J: TRBJ1-5; D: -; size: -; V: TRBV10-2
CDR3: CASRSRGSNTEAFF; J: TRBJ1-1; D: -; size: -; V: TRBV7-2
CDR3: CASRTGTGTNTGELFF; J: TRBJ2-2; D: TRBD1; size: once; V: TRBV19
CDR3: CSGGPGSSYNEQFF; J: TRBJ2-1; D: -; size: -; V: TRBV29-1
CDR3: CASSVTGFERGTQYF; J: TRBJ2-3; D: -; size: -; V: TRBV9
CDR3: CASTFVEGCLQPQHF; J: TRBJ1-5; D: -; size: -; V: TRBV10-2
CDR3: CAWSVGRADGAQYF; J: TRBJ2-5; D: -; size: once; V: TRBV30
CDR3: CASIGTTSGNQPQHF; J: TRBJ1-5; D: -; size: -; V: TRBV19
CDR3: CASTVDRGPEAFF; J: TRBJ1-1; D: TRBD1; size: -; V: TRBV5-6
CDR3: CASSTSTGVSYEQYF; J: TRBJ2-7; D: TRBD1; size: -; V: TRBV25-1
CDR3: CASSRDREETQYF; J: TRBJ2-5; D: TRBD1; size: -; V: TRBV2
CDR3: CASSLKAGRKYF; J: TRBJ2-7; D: -; size: -; V: TRBV28
CDR3: CASSQGQYLYGYTF; J: TRBJ1-2; D: -; size: -; V: TRBV14
CDR3: CASSPSSYEQYF; J: TRBJ2-7; D: -; size: -; V: TRBV7-2
CDR3: CASSRGGASYNEQFF; J: TRBJ2-1; D: -; size: once; V: TRBV3-1/TRBV3-2
CDR3: CSVGQGLAGTNNEQFF; J: TRBJ2-1; D: TRBD2; size: once; V: TRBV29-1
CDR3: CASSRRQGAAQEGPQHF; J: TRBJ1-5; D: TRBD1; size: once; V: TRBV28
CDR3: CASSEVPGNEQFF; J: TRBJ2-1; D: -; size: few; V: TRBV2
CDR3: CATRANTYEQYF; J: TRBJ2-7; D: -; size: once; V: TRBV19
CDR3: CASSENRWAPNGYTF; J: TRBJ1-2; D: -; size: -; V: TRBV6-1
CDR3: CASSGEAGLSTDTQYF; J: TRBJ2-3; D: -; size: -; V: TRBV9
CDR3: CASSEGTGPYGYTF; J: TRBJ1-2; D: TRBD1; size: -; V: TRBV2
CDR3: CASSSGLRESFF; J: TRBJ2-1; D: -; size: -; V: TRBV5-1
CDR3: CASSKGSGADTQYF; J: TRBJ2-3; D: -; size: -; V: TRBV28
CDR3: CSVEEGATIYGYTF; J: TRBJ1-2; D: TRBD1; size: -; V: TRBV29-1
CDR3: CASSLSAGAYSYNEQFF; J: TRBJ2-1; D: TRBD2; size: -; V: TRBV7-8
CDR3: CASNSGGGLNNSPLHF; J: TRBJ1-6; D: -; size: -; V: TRBV5-4
CDR3: CASSVREAYYGYTF; J: TRBJ1-2; D: -; size: -; V: TRBV7-8
CDR3: CASSYSWASTDTQYF; J: TRBJ2-3; D: -; size: -; V: TRBV6-2/TRBV6-3
CDR3: CASSLVVQVDGYTF; J: TRBJ1-2; D: -; size: -; V: TRBV7-8
CDR3: CARSGLAQHF; J: TRBJ1-5; D: -; size: -; V: TRBV30
CDR3: CASNNRFKETQYF; J: TRBJ2-5; D: -; size: -; V: TRBV2
CDR3: CASSQGGLAADTQYF; J: TRBJ2-3; D: -; size: -; V: TRBV3-1/TRBV3-2
CDR3: CSARDLQEQFF; J: TRBJ2-1; D: -; size: -; V: TRBV20-1
CDR3: CASSLFGRQGGQPQHF; J: TRBJ1-5; D: TRBD1; size: once; V: TRBV28
CDR3: CASTREQTNYGYTF; J: TRBJ1-2; D: -; size: -; V: TRBV18
CDR3: CASSQGRNTEAFF; J: TRBJ1-1; D: -; size: -; V: TRBV6-5
CDR3: CAWTSDRYNSPLHF; J: TRBJ1-6; D: -; size: -; V: TRBV30
CDR3: CASSFRTGGTEAFF; J: TRBJ1-1; D: TRBD1; size: -; V: TRBV11-1
CDR3: CSVGEGQGNTEAFF; J: TRBJ1-1; D: TRBD1; size: -; V: TRBV29-1
CDR3: CASSPQTGTGRTEAFF; J: TRBJ1-1; D: -; size: -; V: TRBV21-1
CDR3: CASPSFRGGETQYF; J: TRBJ2-5; D: -; size: -; V: TRBV5-8
CDR3: CASSQTGGTEQFF; J: TRBJ2-1; D: TRBD1; size: -; V: TRBV7-6
CDR3: CAISESSGRATNEQFF; J: TRBJ2-1; D: TRBD2; size: -; V: TRBV10-3
CDR3: CASSLVRRENGYTF; J: TRBJ1-2; D: -; size: once; V: TRBV28
CDR3: CASSGETTGGAGTDTQYF; J: TRBJ2-3; D: TRBD1; size: -; V: TRBV9
CDR3: CASSPRTGWVIEQYF; J: TRBJ2-7; D: TRBD1; size: -; V: TRBV6-5
CDR3: CASSHRANGNTIYF; J: TRBJ1-3; D: -; size: -; V: TRBV28
CDR3: CASSSTSRLGNEQFF; J: TRBJ2-1; D: TRBD2; size: -; V: TRBV7-2